This TCR beta chain was identified in a study of CD8+ T cells in alopecia areata. General study results and limits: Scalp sample data also include resident alphabeta T cells from normal skin.

cDNA reverse transcribed from extracted RNA served as the sequencing template. Only in-frame clones appear in the TCRdb table, and some are missing; sequencing was by immunoSEQ multiplex PCR. The sample contains 150,000 to 200,000 clones, about 63% of which appear only once. About this clone: Its antigen is as yet unknown.

Germline CDR1 GTSNPN, CDR2 SVGIG (reference sequence). J lost 4 bases, V lost 4 bases, and 7 bases had no gene match. The CDR3 is 15 residues long. This clonotype was obtained from a human donor with alopecia areata. The sequencing here drew on CD4+ T cells sorted from blood, taken at week 0. The rearrangement joins TRBV30 to TRBJ2-2; the match to TRBD1 covers 9 bases. CDR3 in DNA: TGTGCCTGGATCCGGGACAGGGCCGCCACCGGGGAGCTGTTTTTT. Its translation is CAWIRDRAATGELFF.